This T cell receptor beta chain emerged from a study of cytomegalovirus exposure and HLA in healthy donors. The CDR3 totals 14 residues. Germline V gene data show CDR1 as MGHDK and CDR2 as SYGVNS. V was clipped by 3 bases and J by 6 bases, with 12 bases between them. The study, taken as a whole, reports: It was reported that the classifier diagnosed cytomegalovirus status with high specificity and sensitivity in both the original and validation cohorts. Reportedly, HLA-A and HLA-B alleles of most subjects were accurately predicted from TCR beta.

Points on this clone: Antigen unknown.

PCR amplification relied on 60 Vbeta primers (plus 13 Jbeta primers). TCRdb's table, derived via immunoSEQ multiplex PCR, lists solely in-frame clones and lacks some. The data show 95,000 to 110,000 clones, 76% seen once. This TCR derives from a woman younger than 30 in good health and CMV-seropositive. The specimen sequenced was PBMCs. The V gene is TRBV25-1, the J gene TRBJ1-3, with a tentative D call TRBD1 (6 bases). The CDR3 sequence: CASSDKQGLNTIYF. CDR3 sequence (DNA): TGTGCCAGCAGTGATAAGCAGGGGTTAAACACCATATATTTT.